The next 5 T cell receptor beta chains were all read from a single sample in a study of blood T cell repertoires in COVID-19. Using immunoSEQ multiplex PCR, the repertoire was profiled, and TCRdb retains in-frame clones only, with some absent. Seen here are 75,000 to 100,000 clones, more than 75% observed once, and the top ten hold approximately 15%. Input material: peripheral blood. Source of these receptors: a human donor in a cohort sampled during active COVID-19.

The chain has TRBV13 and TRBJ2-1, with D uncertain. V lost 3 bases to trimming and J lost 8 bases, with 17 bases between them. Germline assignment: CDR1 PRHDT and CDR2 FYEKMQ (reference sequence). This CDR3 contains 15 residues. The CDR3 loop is CASSFDPGRSDEQFF. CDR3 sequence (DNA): TGTGCCAGCAGCTTTGATCCAGGCAGGTCCGATGAGCAGTTCTTC.

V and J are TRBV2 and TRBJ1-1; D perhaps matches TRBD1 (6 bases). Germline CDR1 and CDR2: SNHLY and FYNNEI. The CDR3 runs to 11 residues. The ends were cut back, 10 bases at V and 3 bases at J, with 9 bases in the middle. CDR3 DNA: TGTGCCACGCCAGGGGACACTGAAGCTTTCTTT. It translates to CATPGDTEAFF.

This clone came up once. The CDR3 DNA is TGTGCCAGCAGTTTGACTAGCGGGAGGATTAATGAGCAGTTCTTC. This sequence encodes CASSLTSGRINEQFF. The chain joins TRBV6-2 or TRBV6-3 to TRBJ2-1; 13 bases are shared with TRBD2. This CDR3 has 15 residues. Germline V gene data show CDR1 as MNHEY and CDR2 as SVGEGT. V shed 4 bases, J shed 7 bases, and the junction held 4 bases outside the gene matches.

CDR3 region: CASSPTGTGGTEAFF. In DNA form, the CDR3 reads TGTGCCAGCTCACCTACCGGGACAGGGGGCACTGAAGCTTTCTTT. This chain uses TRBV18 with TRBJ1-1, with 11 bases identical to TRBD1. The ends lost 3 bases at V and 4 bases at J; junction bases unmatched: 4. The CDR3 is 15 residues long. Germline V gene lookup returns CDR1 KGHSH and CDR2 LQKENI.

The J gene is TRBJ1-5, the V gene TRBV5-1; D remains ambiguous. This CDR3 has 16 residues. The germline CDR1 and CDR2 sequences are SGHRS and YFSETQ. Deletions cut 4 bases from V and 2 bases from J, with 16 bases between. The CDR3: CASSESTAPGNQPQHF. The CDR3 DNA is TGCGCCAGCAGCGAGTCGACTGCTCCGGGCAATCAGCCCCAGCATTTT.